The next 5 T cell receptor beta chains were all read from a single sample in a study of T cells in Graves' hyperthyroidism and ophthalmopathy (dated by TCRdb to between 2018 and 2021). The protocol used for the library was multiplex PCR. Sequencing was performed on an Illumina HiSeq 2000. TCR beta CDR3 regions were amplified from RNA transcripts. For the first round of RT-PCR on the TCR CDR3, the HTBI primer set was used together with the Qiagen OneStep RT-PCR kit. TCRdb trimmed public reads at Q25 via fastp, called clones via MiXCR and kept in-frame beta chains. Rows are combined by CDR3 protein, so each entry shows the most common genes and DNA. Counted in this sample were about 340,000 distinct CDR3 sequences; 20% to 25% of them appeared once. The ten biggest clones cover 50% of the sample. Sequencing used blood. These receptors were collected from a woman aged 50 to 60 with Graves' hyperthyroidism.

The chain couples TRBV7-9 to TRBJ2-7; D uncertain. The CDR3 contains 17 residues. Germline CDR1 SEHNR, CDR2 FQNEAQ (reference sequence). V lost 1 base, J lost 4 bases, and 20 bases lay in between. CDR3 in amino acids: CASSLGLVRQRTYEQYF. In DNA, the CDR3 is TGTGCCAGCAGCTTAGGGTTGGTGAGACAACGTACGTACGAGCAGTACTTC.

This clonotype showed up many times. The chain has TRBV20-1 and TRBJ2-1; D may be TRBD2 (5 bases). This CDR3 spans 14 amino acids. Germline lookup yields CDR1 DFQATT and CDR2 SNEGSKA (reference sequence). Trimming stripped 6 bases from V and 5 bases from J, with 17 bases between. The CDR3 loop is CSAVRPGLHNEQFF. The CDR3 region has the DNA TGCAGTGCAGTACGACCCGGACTGCACAATGAGCAGTTCTTC.

This clonotype showed up many times. The genes are TRBV20-1 and TRBJ1-5; D perhaps matches TRBD1 (6 bases). CDR1 and CDR2 (germline): DFQATT, SNEGSKA (reference sequence). V lost 1 base to trimming and J lost 3 bases, with 13 bases between them. CDR3 size: 15 residues. The CDR3 sequence is CSARVSEGVNQPQHF. The DNA of the CDR3 is TGCAGTGCTAGAGTCTCCGAGGGGGTCAATCAGCCCCAGCATTTT.

This clonotype was detected only a few times. The V call is TRBV5-4, the J call TRBJ2-1; 7 bases line up with TRBD2. The J segment lost 4 bases and the V segment lost 4 bases, leaving 11 bases of the junction unmatched. The V gene's germline CDR1 is SGHNT and CDR2 YYREEE (reference sequence). The CDR3 contains 16 residues. CDR3: CASSPARGVFYNEQFF. The CDR3 bases are TGTGCCAGCAGCCCAGCCCGGGGGGTATTTTACAATGAGCAGTTCTTC.

This clonotype turned up a few times. The chain has TRBV3-1 and TRBJ2-3, with 9 bases identical to TRBD2. Germline V gene lookup returns CDR1 LGHDT and CDR2 YNNKEL (reference sequence). V lost 4 bases to trimming and J lost 3 bases; unmatched junction nucleotides: 14. The CDR3 is 18 amino acids. CDR3 in amino acids: CASSLRVSGGGRTDTQYF. Here the CDR3 DNA reads TGTGCCAGCAGCCTCAGGGTTAGCGGGGGCGGCCGGACAGATACGCAGTATTTT.